The clone carrying this TCR beta chain was observed a few times. Its target is not known. This entry is derived from a study of CD8+CD57+ T cells in acquired aplastic anemia. About the research overall: Each DNA sample taken from sorted CD4+ and CD8+ cells came to 3 to 3.5 ug on average. The study obtained roughly 10 million reads on average for CD4+ cells from healthy donors.

Study observations and caveats: Patients versus controls showed no significant CD8+ Simpson's diversity difference. The study identified under 30 CD8+ CDR3 sequences shared by patients and controls.

The TCR beta profiling, which covered VDJ combination and CDR3 sequence, was carried out using genomic DNA as the template. One entry per CDR3 protein results from TCRdb running MiXCR on the reads. The data hold 150,000 to 200,000 distinct CDR3 sequences, with 60% to 70% observed a single time. The CDR3 consists of 14 residues. Between the trimmed V and J ends, which lost 7 bases and 0 bases, there was a span of 12 bases. Germline CDR1 is MDHEN and CDR2 is SYDVKM. The material sequenced was sorted CD4+, CD8+, or CD8+CD57+ T cells (not recorded which) from PBMCs. J is TRBJ1-1 and V is TRBV28; no clear D gene. The receptor was isolated from a human donor in good health. For the CDR3, the DNA is TGTGCCAGCAATCTGGCGGGCTTGAACACTGAAGCTTTCTTT. Translation: CASNLAGLNTEAFF.